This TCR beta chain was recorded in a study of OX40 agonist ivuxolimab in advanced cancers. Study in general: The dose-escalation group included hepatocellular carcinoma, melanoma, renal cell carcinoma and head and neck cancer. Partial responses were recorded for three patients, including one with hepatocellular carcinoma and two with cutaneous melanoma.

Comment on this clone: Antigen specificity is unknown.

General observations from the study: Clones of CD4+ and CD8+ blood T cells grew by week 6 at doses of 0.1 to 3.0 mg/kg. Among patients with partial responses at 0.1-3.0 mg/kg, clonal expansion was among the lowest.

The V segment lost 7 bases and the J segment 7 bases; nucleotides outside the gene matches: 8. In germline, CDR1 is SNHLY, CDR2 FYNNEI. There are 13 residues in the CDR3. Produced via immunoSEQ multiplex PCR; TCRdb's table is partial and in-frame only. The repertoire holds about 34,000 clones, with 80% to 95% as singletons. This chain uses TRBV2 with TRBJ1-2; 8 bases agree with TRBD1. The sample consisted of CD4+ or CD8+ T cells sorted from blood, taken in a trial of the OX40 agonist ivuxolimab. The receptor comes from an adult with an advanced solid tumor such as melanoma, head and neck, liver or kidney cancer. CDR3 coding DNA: TGTGCCAGCACCCAACAGGGGGGTGGTGGCTACACCTTC. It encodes CASTQQGGGGYTF.